Shown below are 4 T cell receptor beta chains from a single sample sequenced in a study of yellow fever vaccine responses in identical twins. TCRdb called the RT-PCR reads again in MiXCR, with one record for every CDR3 protein. The sample consists of approximately 16,000 distinct CDR3 sequences, about four fifths of them appearing once. This sample comprised T cells from blood (PBMCs), unsorted or a sorted subset (not recorded which), obtained before or after yellow fever vaccination (not recorded which). These receptors were obtained from a woman between 18 and 29 years old who received the yellow fever vaccine.

The chain recombines TRBV29-1 with TRBJ2-1; possible D gene TRBD1, 6 bases. The V end was cut by 4 bases, the J end by 4 bases, with 11 bases between. Germline values: CDR1 SQVTM, CDR2 ANQGSEA. This CDR3 is 13 amino acids long. In DNA form, the CDR3 reads TGCAGCGTTGGGTCAGACAGGTACAATGAGCAGTTCTTC. It translates to CSVGSDRYNEQFF.

This clonotype occurred once. CDR3 residues: CATTLQGERETQYF. DNA of the CDR3: TGTGCCACAACCTTACAGGGTGAGAGGGAGACCCAGTACTTC. This sequence joins TRBV2 and TRBJ2-5; a possible D gene is TRBD1 (6 bases). The V end was cut by 10 bases, the J end by 5 bases, with 20 bases between. Germline CDR1 SNHLY, CDR2 FYNNEI. CDR3 length: 14 residues.

This clonotype was recorded once. The chain links TRBV7-3 to TRBJ2-3; 8 bases match TRBD2. After removal of 0 bases from V and 14 bases from J, the junction contained 10 bases not matched to a gene. This CDR3 contains 14 residues. The germline V gene encodes CDR1 SGHTA and CDR2 FQGTGA. CDR3 sequence reads: CASSLTEREPLPYF. The CDR3 nucleotides are TGTGCCAGCAGCTTAACGGAGCGGGAGCCTCTGCCGTATTTT.

The chain joins TRBV2 to TRBJ2-1; 7 nucleotides line up with TRBD1. J gave up 15 bases and V 6 bases, and 8 bases lay outside the gene matches. Germline CDR1 reads SNHLY; CDR2 reads FYNNEI. The CDR3 runs 11 residues. This CDR3 reads CASREDRSAFF. Written as DNA, the CDR3 is TGTGCCAGCAGGGAGGACAGGTCGGCGTTCTTC.